This note documents a single T cell receptor (beta chain) sequence. Per the study methods: Amplification from reference gene primers served as the basis for estimated nucleated cell counts. Produced via immunoSEQ multiplex PCR; TCRdb's table is partial and in-frame only. The DNA gave D and trimming, while V, J and clone size come from that table. Altogether fewer than 250,000 clones are present, around 85% being singletons, with the ten largest covering 0.72%. The germline gives CDR1 SEHNR, CDR2 FQNEAQ (reference sequence). V was pared by 1 base and J by 4 bases, with 2 bases of the junction left unmatched. The CDR3 sequence is 15 residues long. The entry originates in a study of blood T cell repertoires in COVID-19. As for the study in general: Samples taken during acute and convalescent COVID-19 were collected in the United States, Italy and Spain. T cells, B-cell-depleted T cells, or PBMCs provided the cDNA or gDNA that served as material.

This TCR derives from a man in his forties with acute or convalescent COVID-19. This sequence joins TRBV7-9 and TRBJ2-1; 9 bases are a match to TRBD1. Sequences were obtained from peripheral blood. CDR3 sequence (DNA): TGTGCCAGCAGCTTAGTCGGACAGGGGTACAATGAGCAGTTCTTC. The encoded protein is CASSLVGQGYNEQFF. The full variable domain, in which reference TRBV7-9 and TRBJ2-1 provide the parts outside the CDR3, is DTGVSQNPRHKITKRGQNVTFRCDPISEHNRLYWYRQTLGQGPEFLTYFQNEAQLEKSRLLSDRFSAERPKGSFSTLEIQRTEQGDSAMYLCASSLVGQGYNEQFFGPGTRLTVL.